This T cell receptor (beta chain) was found in a study of molecular identifiers for immune sequencing clone quantification. This clonotype has more than one count but fewer than ten. What it recognizes is unknown. The CDR3 length is 18 residues. Looked up from germline, CDR1 is MNHEY and CDR2 is SVGAGI. Unmatched junction bases numbered 6, after V lost 1 base and J lost 0 bases. TCRdb re-analysed the PCR reads in MiXCR, keeping a single row per CDR3 protein. The sample carries under 650,000 distinct CDR3 sequences, 15% to 20% recorded once. General observations from the study: Clonotypes surpassing 20 RNA copies contained over 97% of effector molecules, versus under 1% in naive cells.

The authors gated naive CD8 T cells as CD8+CD4-CCR7+CD45RA+ for sorting. The TCR sequence derives from a human donor in good health. Some libraries in this study had Jurkat cell RNA spiked in. This sequence joins TRBV6-5 and TRBJ2-6; TRBD2 aligns across 7 bases. The sequencing sample was made of naive CD8+ T cells from blood, with Jurkat cell RNA spiked in. Documented subset: FACS-sorted CD8+CD4-CCR7+CD45RA+ naive T cells. The CDR3 region is CASSYWLAEDSGANVLTF. In DNA, the CDR3 is TGTGCCAGCAGTTACTGGCTAGCGGAAGACTCTGGGGCCAACGTCCTGACTTTC.